These 2 T cell receptor beta chains were all obtained from the same sample, sequenced in a study of blood T cell repertoires in COVID-19. TCRdb's copy holds only in-frame clones and misses some; the assay was immunoSEQ multiplex PCR. The sample has a few hundred thousand clones, roughly 77% seen once. Input material: peripheral blood. Receptors originate from an elderly woman with acute or convalescent COVID-19.

Here the CDR3 DNA reads TGCGCCAGCAGCCCAGGACAGGGGTCGGAGACCCAGTACTTC. Residues: CASSPGQGSETQYF. This chain links TRBV4-1 with TRBJ2-5; TRBD1 agrees at 9 bases. The germline V gene has CDR1 MGHRA and CDR2 YSYEKL. The CDR3 runs 14 residues. Trimming removed 4 bases from V and 5 bases from J; junction bases left unmatched: 5.

This chain uses TRBV5-6 with TRBJ1-3, with a possible D match to TRBD1 (5 bases). The CDR3 contains 16 residues. V was pared by 3 bases and J by 2 bases, with 15 bases between. CDR1 is SGHDT and CDR2 is YYEEEE in the germline V gene. CDR3 region: CASSSTDSPAGNTIYF. The CDR3 DNA sequence: TGTGCCAGCAGCTCGACCGACAGTCCGGCTGGAAACACCATATATTTT.